One sample yielded the 32 T cell receptor beta chains listed below, sequenced in a study of T cells in Graves' hyperthyroidism and ophthalmopathy. Amplified TCR beta CDR3 regions came from RNA transcripts. With the HTBI primer set, the TCR CDR3 went through a first round of RT-PCR. TCRdb used MiXCR to reprocess the multiplex PCR reads, holding one entry per CDR3 protein. The sample lists 300,000 to 400,000 distinct CDR3 sequences; 18% were seen once. Material for sequencing was blood. The receptors were sampled from a man between 18 and 35 years old with Graves' ophthalmopathy.

The chain recombines TRBV27 with TRBJ2-3; D is ambiguous. CDR3 size: 14 residues. Germline V CDR1 and CDR2: MNHEY, SMNVEV (reference sequence). The V end was cut by 5 bases, the J end by 1 base, with 10 bases between. DNA of the CDR3: TGTGCCAGCAGTCCCTACGTCCGCACAGATACGCAGTATTTT. This translates into CASSPYVRTDTQYF.

In this sample, this clonotype turned up many times. CDR3 coding DNA: TGTGCCAGCAGAGGTGATGGGTCCTATAATTCACCCCTCCACTTT. It translates to CASRGDGSYNSPLHF. The rearrangement joins TRBV12-3 or TRBV12-4 to TRBJ1-6; unclear D gene. The CDR3 totals 15 residues. Trimming shortened V by 6 bases and J by 1 base, and 10 bases separated the two germline ends.

J is TRBJ2-3 and V is TRBV20-1; D might be TRBD1 or TRBD2, each matching 7 bases. The CDR3 length is 15 residues. The germline V gene has CDR1 DFQATT and CDR2 SNEGSKA (reference sequence). The CDR3 bases are TGCAGGGCCCCCTTCATTCAGGGGGGGACAGATACGCAGTATTTT. Protein sequence: CRAPFIQGGTDTQYF.

This clonotype showed up many times. The chain links TRBV20-1 to TRBJ1-5; D not resolved. The CDR3 covers 15 residues. Per the germline V gene, CDR1 is DFQATT and CDR2 is SNEGSKA (reference sequence). Trimming stripped 4 bases from V and 1 base from J, with 14 bases between. In DNA, the CDR3 is TGCAGTGCTAATGATGGGATGGAAAGCAATCAGCCCCAGCATTTT. It encodes CSANDGMESNQPQHF.

Note on this clonotype: One end of the junction varies from germline; a read error may be responsible. V gene TRBV2 combines with J gene TRBJ1-4, with D hard to call. The CDR3 has 13 amino acids. Per germline, CDR1 SNHLY and CDR2 FYNNEI. CDR3 in DNA: TGTGCCAGCTGCTTACAGCAGAATGAAAAGCTGTTTTTT. This sequence encodes CASCLQQNEKLFF.

To note about this clonotype: At one boundary the junction diverges from the germline segment, which might be a read error. The chain joins TRBV9 to TRBJ2-5, with a weak D call TRBD1 (6 bases). The CDR3 consists of 13 residues. Germline values: CDR1 SGDLS, CDR2 YYNGEE. DNA of the CDR3: TGTGCCGGCAGCGTGGACAGCCAAGAGACCCAGTACTTC. Translating gives CAGSVDSQETQYF.

Many counts were recorded for this clonotype. V usage is TRBV12-5 and J usage is TRBJ1-1; D possibly corresponds to TRBD1 (6 bases). Trimming removed 8 bases from V and 3 bases from J, with 13 bases in between. Germline CDR1 and CDR2: LGHNT and FRNRAP. CDR3 length: 13 amino acids. The CDR3 nucleotides are TGTGCTAGTAGGGGGTGGGAGGACACTGAAGCTTTCTTT. This translates into CASRGWEDTEAFF.

This clonotype was found many times. The rearrangement joins TRBV3-1 to TRBJ1-4, with D maybe TRBD1 (6 bases). CDR1 is LGHDT and CDR2 is YNNKEL in the germline V gene (reference sequence). There are 16 residues in the CDR3. V was shortened by 5 bases and J by 0 bases, with 13 bases between the two germline ends. The CDR3 DNA reads as TGTGCCAGCAGCTTTACATCAGGGGCAACTAATGAAAAACTGTTTTTT. Encoded protein: CASSFTSGATNEKLFF.

This clonotype has ten or more counts. This chain links TRBV3-1 with TRBJ1-4; D is ambiguous. The CDR3 is made up of 12 amino acids. Deletions cut 4 bases from V and 5 bases from J, with 5 bases between. Germline-derived CDR1 and CDR2 are LGHDT and YNNKEL (reference sequence). The CDR3 sequence is CASSRPNEKLFF. Written as DNA, the CDR3 is TGTGCCAGCAGCCGGCCAAATGAAAAACTGTTTTTT.

This clonotype was picked up one time. The chain is built from TRBV19 and TRBJ2-2; no reliable D call. The length of the CDR3 is 13 residues. CDR1 LNHDA and CDR2 SQIVND come from the germline V gene (reference sequence). The V and J ends lost 7 bases and 2 bases respectively, with 8 bases between them. The CDR3: CASNPENTGELFF. DNA for the CDR3: TGTGCCAGTAATCCCGAAAACACCGGGGAGCTGTTTTTT.

The chain carries TRBV5-1 and TRBJ1-2, with D possibly matching TRBD1 (6 bases). Germline CDR1 reads SGHRS; CDR2 reads YFSETQ. Trimming cost V 0 bases and J 8 bases, with 11 bases left between them. This CDR3 comprises 13 residues. The CDR3 region has the DNA TGCGCCAGCAGCTTGGACGCAGGGGCCGGCTACACCTTC. It encodes CASSLDAGAGYTF.

This clonotype has a count of ten or more. In DNA, the CDR3 is TGTGCCACCGTGGACTCCCGCTATGGCTACACCTTC. The encoded protein is CATVDSRYGYTF. This sequence joins TRBV10-3 and TRBJ1-2; D remains unclear. This CDR3 contains 12 residues. Germline CDR1 ENHRY, CDR2 SYGVKD. Between the trimmed V and J ends, which lost 10 bases and 4 bases, there was a span of 13 bases.

This clonotype occurred a few times. This chain joins TRBV18 and TRBJ2-2, with D possibly matching TRBD2 (5 bases). The CDR3 length is 15 residues. Trimming removed 3 bases from V and 4 bases from J, with 12 bases in between. Germline V gene sequence: CDR1 KGHSH, CDR2 LQKENI. In nucleotides, the CDR3 is TGTGCCAGCTCACCCTTTAGCGAGGGCACCGGGGAGCTGTTTTTT. It specifies CASSPFSEGTGELFF.

This clonotype appeared many times. The V gene is TRBV3-1, the J gene TRBJ2-1; a possible D gene is TRBD1 (6 bases). CDR3 length: 17 amino acids. Per the germline V gene, CDR1 is LGHDT and CDR2 is YNNKEL (reference sequence). Trimming stripped 2 bases from V and 0 bases from J, with 14 bases between. DNA of the CDR3: TGTGCCAGCAGCCAATGGTCCACAGGGAGCTCCTACAATGAGCAGTTCTTC. Its protein is CASSQWSTGSSYNEQFF.

Comment on this clonotype: A much bigger clone sits one base away, suggesting this may be a read error. CDR3 sequence (DNA): TGTGCCAGCAGCCAGACCCTTCTCCCGAGGAATGAGCAGTTCTTC. This encodes CASSQTLLPRNEQFF. The V gene is TRBV3-1, the J gene TRBJ2-1; D uncertain. Germline lookup yields CDR1 LGHDT and CDR2 YNNKEL (reference sequence). The CDR3 extends over 15 amino acids. V lost 3 bases and J 7 bases, leaving 16 bases between the germline ends.

This clonotype was observed a handful of times. J is TRBJ1-4 and V is TRBV12-3 or TRBV12-4; maybe TRBD1 (5 bases). CDR3 length: 20 amino acids. The germline V and J ends were trimmed by 5 bases and 0 bases, with 25 bases remaining between them. The CDR3 bases are TGTGCCAGCAGTCTCCAAAGGGTGACACGGGGCTCTGCAACTAATGAAAAACTGTTTTTT. It is translated as CASSLQRVTRGSATNEKLFF.

The chain uses TRBV5-1 and TRBJ1-2; D not resolved. Germline-derived CDR1 and CDR2 are SGHRS and YFSETQ. Trimming pared 4 bases from V and 0 bases from J, leaving 7 bases between. This CDR3 comprises 13 residues. Here the CDR3 reads CASSPYTNYGYTF. The CDR3 DNA reads as TGCGCCAGCAGCCCTTACACTAACTATGGCTACACCTTC.

The table lists this clonotype with a few counts. The chain employs TRBV29-1 and TRBJ2-7, with 7 bases fitting TRBD1. This CDR3 has 13 residues. With 6 bases clipped from V and 3 bases from J, the junction kept 8 bases outside the gene matches. From germline, CDR1 is SQVTM and CDR2 ANQGSEA. The DNA for the CDR3 is TGCAGCGTGGAGGAGACAGGGAACTACGAGCAGTACTTC. It is translated as CSVEETGNYEQYF.

This clonotype has at least ten counts. The chain employs TRBV5-5 and TRBJ1-5; TRBD1 might be the D (5 bases). The CDR3 covers 14 residues. Germline V CDR1 and CDR2: SGHKS, YYEKEE (reference sequence). The germline V and J ends were trimmed by 0 bases and 6 bases, with 10 bases remaining between them. Here the CDR3 reads CASSLGGVTQPQHF. The CDR3 region has the DNA TGTGCCAGCAGCTTGGGGGGGGTAACTCAGCCCCAGCATTTT.

This clonotype was detected a few times. The chain recombines TRBV5-8 with TRBJ1-5; the D is unclear. The CDR3 totals 12 residues. Germline V gives CDR1 SGHTS, CDR2 YDEGEE. The V end was cut by 6 bases, the J end by 2 bases, with 6 bases between. CDR3 protein: CASKRRNQPQHF. CDR3 coding DNA: TGTGCCAGCAAGCGGCGCAATCAGCCCCAGCATTTT.

Ten or more counts support this clonotype. J is TRBJ1-1 and V is TRBV18; no reliable D call. The germline gives CDR1 KGHSH, CDR2 LQKENI. Trimming left V 2 bases short and J 2 bases short, with 6 bases between. This CDR3 comprises 13 residues. The CDR3 sequence is CASSPEPNTEAFF. The CDR3 DNA reads as TGTGCCAGCTCACCAGAACCAAACACTGAAGCTTTCTTT.

This clonotype occurred a few times. The DNA for the CDR3 is TGTGCCAGCAGTGTTGGGTCCGCCTCTGGAAACACCATATATTTT. It translates to CASSVGSASGNTIYF. V usage is TRBV2 and J usage is TRBJ1-3; the D is unclear. V lost 4 bases to trimming and J lost 0 bases, with 10 bases between them. This CDR3 is built from 15 residues. Germline values: CDR1 SNHLY, CDR2 FYNNEI. The complete variable domain, with remaining parts taken from reference TRBV2 and TRBJ1-3, reads EPEVTQTPSHQVTQMGQEVILRCVPISNHLYFYWYRQILGQKVEFLVSFYNNEISEKSEIFDDQFSVERPDGSNFTLKIRSTKLEDSAMYFCASSVGSASGNTIYFGEGSWLTVV.

This clonotype was counted at least ten times. V and J are TRBV5-1 and TRBJ1-1; perhaps TRBD1 as D (5 bases). Trimming stripped 7 bases from V and 6 bases from J, with 10 bases between. Germline V CDR1 and CDR2: SGHRS, YFSETQ. The CDR3 has 11 residues. The DNA for the CDR3 is TGCGCCAGCGGAAGGGGTTCTGAAGCTTTCTTT. Translation: CASGRGSEAFF. Combining the CDR3 with reference TRBV5-1 and TRBJ1-1 gives the whole variable domain KAGVTQTPRYLIKTRGQQVTLSCSPISGHRSVSWYQQTPGQGLQFLFEYFSETQRNKGNFPGRFSGRQFSNSRSEMNVSTLELGDSALYLCASGRGSEAFFGQGTRLTVV.

The sample holds a few counts of this clonotype. Compared with germline, one end of the junction differs, possibly owing to a read error. The V call is TRBV7-3, the J call TRBJ1-1, with 7 positions matching TRBD1. In germline, CDR1 is SGHTA, CDR2 FQGTGA. This CDR3 is built from 13 residues. The CDR3 loop reads CVSSPDRDSEAFF. CDR3 DNA: TGTGTCAGCAGCCCCGACCGGGACAGTGAAGCTTTCTTT.

As regards this clonotype: The junction differs from germline at one of its ends, possibly a read error. The chain joins TRBV5-4 to TRBJ2-1; a weak D match, TRBD1 (6 bases). Germline V gives CDR1 SGHNT, CDR2 YYREEE (reference sequence). The CDR3 length is 15 residues. The CDR3 spells CASRPRDTYYNEQFF. The CDR3 bases are TGCGCCAGCAGACCCCGGGACACCTACTACAATGAGCAGTTCTTC.

This clonotype was counted at least ten times. The V gene is TRBV3-1, the J gene TRBJ1-5; D remains ambiguous. The CDR3 runs to 13 residues. The germline V gene encodes CDR1 LGHDT and CDR2 YNNKEL (reference sequence). Trimming cost V 6 bases and J 11 bases, with 17 bases left between them. The chain's CDR3 is CASRGIASVAQHF. As DNA, the CDR3 is TGTGCCAGCAGGGGGATAGCGTCGGTTGCCCAGCATTTT.

As concerns this clonotype: A much bigger clone sits one base away, suggesting this may be a read error. The chain joins TRBV28 to TRBJ1-2, with D hard to call. The germline V gene encodes CDR1 MDHEN and CDR2 SYDVKM. The CDR3 covers 13 residues. In DNA form, the CDR3 reads TGTGCCAGCAGCCCACCAGCCCTCTATGTCTACACCTTC. Translated: CASSPPALYVYTF.

V is TRBV7-8 and J is TRBJ2-5; possible D gene TRBD2, 5 bases. The CDR3 runs to 14 residues. V lost 5 bases and J 1 base, leaving 11 bases between the germline ends. The germline V gene has CDR1 SGHVS and CDR2 FQNEAQ. CDR3 residues: CASSRGRVQETQYF. CDR3 DNA: TGTGCCAGCAGCCGAGGGCGGGTCCAAGAGACCCAGTACTTC.

The genes are TRBV5-1 and TRBJ2-3; D unresolved. Germline V gene lookup returns CDR1 SGHRS and CDR2 YFSETQ. V was cut by 1 base and J by 7 bases, with 7 bases left in between. This CDR3 has 12 amino acids. The DNA for the CDR3 is TGCGCCAGCAGCTTGTTTGATAATACGCAGTATTTT. Amino acids: CASSLFDNTQYF.

The chain couples TRBV5-1 to TRBJ1-4; TRBD1 might be the D (5 bases). The CDR3 extends over 14 amino acids. The germline V gene encodes CDR1 SGHRS and CDR2 YFSETQ. The V and J ends lost 1 base and 8 bases respectively, with 12 bases between them. The CDR3 DNA sequence: TGCGCCAGCAGCTTGACCGGCCGGGGCGAAAAACTGTTTTTT. The encoded protein is CASSLTGRGEKLFF.

The chain employs TRBV27 and TRBJ1-5; TRBD1 is a possible D gene (5 bases). Looked up from germline, CDR1 is MNHEY and CDR2 is SMNVEV (reference sequence). The CDR3 runs 16 residues. Trimming removed 7 bases from V and 5 bases from J, with 21 bases in between. CDR3 protein: CASTPIGGTGDQPQHF. CDR3 nucleotides: TGTGCCAGCACTCCAATTGGGGGGACTGGCGATCAGCCCCAGCATTTT.

For this clonotype: A read error is possible here, since a much larger clone lies one base away. The V call is TRBV28, the J call TRBJ2-5; D may be TRBD2 (6 bases). The V and J ends lost 3 bases and 4 bases respectively, with 21 bases between them. Germline lookup yields CDR1 MDHEN and CDR2 SYDVKM. The CDR3 is made up of 17 amino acids. CDR3 DNA sequence: TGTGCCAGCAGTTTCCGGCAGGGAGGAGATCAGAGAGAGACCCAGTACTTC. Translated: CASSFRQGGDQRETQYF.